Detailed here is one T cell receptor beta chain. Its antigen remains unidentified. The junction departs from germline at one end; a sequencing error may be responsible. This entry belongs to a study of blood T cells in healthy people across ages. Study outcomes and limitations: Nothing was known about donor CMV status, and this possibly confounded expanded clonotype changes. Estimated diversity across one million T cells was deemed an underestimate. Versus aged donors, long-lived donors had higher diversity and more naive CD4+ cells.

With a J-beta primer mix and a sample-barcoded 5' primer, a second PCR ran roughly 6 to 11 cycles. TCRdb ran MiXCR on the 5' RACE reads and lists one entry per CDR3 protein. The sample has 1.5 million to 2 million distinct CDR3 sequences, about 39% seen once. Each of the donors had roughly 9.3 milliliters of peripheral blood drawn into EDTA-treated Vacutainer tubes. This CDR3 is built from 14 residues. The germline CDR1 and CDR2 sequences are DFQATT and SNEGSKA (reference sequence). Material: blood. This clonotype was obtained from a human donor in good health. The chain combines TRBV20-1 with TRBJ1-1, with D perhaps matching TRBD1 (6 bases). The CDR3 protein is CGASGARGVTEAFF. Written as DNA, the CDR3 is TGCGGTGCTTCAGGGGCGCGGGGGGTCACTGAAGCTTTCTTT.